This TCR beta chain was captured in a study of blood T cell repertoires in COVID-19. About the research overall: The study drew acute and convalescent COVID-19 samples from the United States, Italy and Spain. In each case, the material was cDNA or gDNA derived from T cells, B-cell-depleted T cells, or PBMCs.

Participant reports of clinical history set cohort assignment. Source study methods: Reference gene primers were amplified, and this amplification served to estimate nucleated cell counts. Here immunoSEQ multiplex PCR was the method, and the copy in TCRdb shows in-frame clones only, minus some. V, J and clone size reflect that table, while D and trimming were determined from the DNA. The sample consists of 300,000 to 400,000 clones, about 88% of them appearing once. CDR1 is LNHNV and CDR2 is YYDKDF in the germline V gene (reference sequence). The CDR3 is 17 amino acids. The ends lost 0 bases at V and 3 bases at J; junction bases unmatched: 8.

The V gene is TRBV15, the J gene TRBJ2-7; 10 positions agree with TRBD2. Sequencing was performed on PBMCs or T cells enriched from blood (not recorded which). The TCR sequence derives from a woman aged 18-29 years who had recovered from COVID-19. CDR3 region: CATSRESFPSGGYEQYF. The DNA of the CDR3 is TGTGCCACCAGCAGAGAATCGTTCCCTAGCGGGGGCTACGAGCAGTACTTC. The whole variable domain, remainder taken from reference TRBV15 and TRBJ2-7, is DAMVIQNPRYQVTQFGKPVTLSCSQTLNHNVMYWYQQKSSQAPKLLFHYYDKDFNNEADTPDNFQSRRPNTSFCFLDIRSPGLGDTAMYLCATSRESFPSGGYEQYFGPGTRLTVT.